Shown below are 21 T cell receptor beta chains from a single sample sequenced in a study of CD8 T cells in ankylosing spondylitis. TCRdb used MiXCR to reprocess the 5' RACE reads, holding one entry per CDR3 protein. Of about 240,000 distinct CDR3 sequences listed, 7.5% to 9.5% are singletons. Sequencing used blood, either unsorted or a sorted T cell fraction (not recorded which). Receptor source: a female donor with ankylosing spondylitis or in good health (not recorded which).

This clonotype was seen repeatedly, ten times or more. The V call is TRBV5-6, the J call TRBJ2-1; 7 bases align to TRBD2. This CDR3 comprises 17 residues. Trimming at V came to 5 bases and at J to 0 bases, leaving 11 bases not matched to a gene. Germline V CDR1 and CDR2: SGHDT, YYEEEE. CDR3 amino acids: CASSSTSALSSYNEQFF. The CDR3 DNA follows: TGTGCCAGCAGTTCTACTAGCGCCCTGAGCTCCTACAATGAGCAGTTCTTC.

In its sample, this clonotype was seen many times. The V gene is TRBV6-1, the J gene TRBJ2-7; 8 bases map to TRBD1. CDR1 and CDR2 (germline): MNHNS, SASEGT. Losses at the gene ends were 10 bases for V and 3 bases for J; bases not matched to a gene: 11. This CDR3 region has 14 residues. CDR3 residues: CATLSPGGSYEQYF. In nucleotides, the CDR3 is TGTGCCACCCTAAGTCCAGGGGGCAGCTACGAGCAGTACTTC.

This clonotype has a count of ten or more. This sequence joins TRBV10-3 and TRBJ2-7; 7 bases are a match to TRBD1. CDR1 and CDR2 (germline): ENHRY, SYGVKD. V lost 1 base, J lost 5 bases, and 11 bases stayed unmatched. This CDR3 is 16 amino acids long. The CDR3 spells CAISEYRGLYGHEQYF. CDR3 coding DNA: TGTGCCATCAGTGAGTATAGGGGGCTGTACGGACACGAGCAGTACTTC.

In its sample, this clonotype was seen a few times. The chain joins TRBV25-1 to TRBJ2-2; the D gene is possibly TRBD1 (6 bases). V dropped 3 bases and J dropped 5 bases, with 10 bases sitting between them. The CDR3 is made up of 14 amino acids. Germline values: CDR1 MGHDK, CDR2 SYGVNS. The CDR3 nucleotides are TGTGCCAGCAGTGAGAACAGGGTTACCGGGGAGCTGTTTTTT. The encoded protein is CASSENRVTGELFF.

V is TRBV30 and J is TRBJ1-5; tentative D call: TRBD1 (5 bases). The CDR3 loop spans 16 amino acids. Germline assignment: CDR1 GTSNPN and CDR2 SVGIG (reference sequence). V was shortened by 0 bases and J by 2 bases, with 14 bases between the two germline ends. CDR3 protein: CAWSVLGRVGNQPQHF. The CDR3, as DNA: TGTGCCTGGAGTGTATTGGGCAGGGTTGGCAATCAGCCCCAGCATTTT.

In its sample, this clonotype was seen many times. This chain connects TRBV10-1 to TRBJ2-4; no firm D call. Germline loops: CDR1 WNHNN, CDR2 SYGVQD (reference sequence). The CDR3 contains 13 residues. Trimming pared 2 bases from V and 6 bases from J, leaving 8 bases between. The CDR3 sequence is CASSETWGNIQYF. CDR3 bases: TGCGCCAGCAGTGAGACTTGGGGAAACATTCAGTACTTC.

This clonotype was seen at least ten times. The rearrangement joins TRBV18 to TRBJ2-5; D gene ambiguous. This CDR3 comprises 15 residues. CDR1 is KGHSH and CDR2 is LQKENI in the germline V gene. Trimming took 0 bases from V and 2 from J, leaving 10 bases between them. The CDR3 DNA sequence: TGTGCCAGCTCACCACCCTACAGTTATCAAGAGACCCAGTACTTC. Protein product: CASSPPYSYQETQYF.

This clonotype was seen at least ten times. V gene TRBV10-3 combines with J gene TRBJ1-1, with TRBD1 matching 8 bases. The V and J ends lost 6 bases and 4 bases, in that order; junction bases with no gene match: 7. Germline assignment: CDR1 ENHRY and CDR2 SYGVKD. The length of the CDR3 is 14 residues. CDR3 in DNA: TGTGCCATCAGGGAGGACAGGGCCGGCACTGAAGCTTTCTTT. This sequence encodes CAIREDRAGTEAFF.

Worth noting for this clonotype: A single base separates this from a much larger clone, so it may be a read error. This chain joins TRBV3-1 and TRBJ2-7, with a tentative D call TRBD1 (6 bases). V was shortened by 4 bases and J by 3 bases, with 13 bases between the two germline ends. Germline assignment: CDR1 LGHDT and CDR2 YNNKEL (reference sequence). The CDR3 loop spans 14 amino acids. CDR3 DNA sequence: TGTGCCAGCAGCCCTCTGGGACACATCTACGAGCAGTACTTC. It specifies CASSPLGHIYEQYF.

This clonotype was picked up many times. The chain has TRBV12-3 or TRBV12-4 and TRBJ1-1; D uncertain. Between the trimmed V and J ends, which lost 1 base and 0 bases, there was a span of 6 bases. The CDR3 is made up of 14 amino acids. The CDR3 protein is CASSLGDLNTEAFF. The CDR3 nucleotides are TGTGCCAGCAGTTTAGGGGATTTGAACACTGAAGCTTTCTTT.

This clonotype has at least ten counts. The V and J genes are TRBV12-3 or TRBV12-4 and TRBJ1-3; possible D gene TRBD1, 5 bases. This CDR3 spans 14 amino acids. V was clipped by 6 bases and J by 0 bases, with 9 bases between them. The CDR3 region is CASRTGASGNTIYF. The CDR3 coding sequence is TGTGCCAGCAGAACAGGAGCCTCTGGAAACACCATATATTTT.

This clonotype turned up a few times. The rearrangement uses TRBV7-2 and TRBJ2-1, with 10 positions matching TRBD2. The CDR3 consists of 15 residues. CDR1 and CDR2 (germline): SGHTA, FQGNSA. V was pared by 5 bases and J by 6 bases, with 7 bases of the junction left unmatched. CDR3 sequence reads: CASSARAGGLNEQFF. The CDR3 bases are TGTGCCAGCAGCGCCAGAGCGGGAGGGCTCAATGAGCAGTTCTTC.

This sequence joins TRBV3-1 and TRBJ2-5; D is possibly TRBD1 (6 bases). V lost 3 bases and J 1 base, leaving 12 bases between the germline ends. Germline V gives CDR1 LGHDT, CDR2 YNNKEL (reference sequence). This CDR3 region has 15 residues. The CDR3 loop reads CASSHRDNRQETQYF. The DNA of the CDR3 is TGTGCCAGCAGCCACCGGGACAACCGCCAAGAGACCCAGTACTTC.

This clonotype was seen only a few times. The V call is TRBV6-2 or TRBV6-3, the J call TRBJ2-2; 7 bases align to TRBD1. The CDR3 contains 14 residues. In germline, CDR1 is MNHEY, CDR2 SVGEGT. V was clipped by 9 bases and J by 2 bases; unmatched bases: 6. The CDR3 DNA reads TGTGCCAGTGGTGGGACAGCAAACACCGGGGAGCTGTTTTTT. It encodes CASGGTANTGELFF.

The chain has TRBV7-2 and TRBJ2-7; 9 bases are a match to TRBD1. CDR3 length equals 14 residues. CDR1 and CDR2 (germline): SGHTA, FQGNSA. V lost 1 base and J lost 4; bases outside the gene matches: 2. The CDR3 bases are TGTGCCAGCAGCTTAGGGGGACAGGGATACGAGCAGTACTTC. Translation gives CASSLGGQGYEQYF.

The sample holds a few counts of this clonotype. The chain is built from TRBV20-1 and TRBJ2-1, with TRBD2 matching over 13 bases. Germline V gives CDR1 DFQATT, CDR2 SNEGSKA (reference sequence). CDR3 length equals 15 residues. V lost 6 bases to trimming and J lost 3 bases; unmatched junction nucleotides: 5. The CDR3 sequence is CSAPTSGRGYNEQFF. The DNA of the CDR3 is TGCAGTGCGCCTACTAGCGGGAGGGGCTACAATGAGCAGTTCTTC.

As regards this clonotype: A much more abundant neighbour one base away suggests this may be a read error. This chain joins TRBV4-2 and TRBJ1-5; 7 nucleotides line up with TRBD1. Germline CDR1 LGHNA, CDR2 YNFKEQ. CDR3 size: 13 residues. CDR3 in DNA: TGTGCCATCAGCCAGGGGGGGAATCAGCCCCAGCATTTT. The encoded protein is CAISQGGNQPQHF.

A few counts support this clonotype. The chain is built from TRBV12-3 or TRBV12-4 and TRBJ2-7; 8 bases align to TRBD2. Trimming took 5 bases from V and 0 from J; bases not matched to a gene: 6. CDR3 length: 15 residues. The CDR3 DNA is TGTGCCAGCAGTCGCTCCGGGAGGGGCTCCTACGAGCAGTACTTC. Translating it yields CASSRSGRGSYEQYF.

This clonotype was recorded many times. The chain uses TRBV27 and TRBJ2-1; 7 bases fit TRBD2. The ends lost 3 bases at V and 6 bases at J; junction bases unmatched: 5. Germline V gene sequence: CDR1 MNHEY, CDR2 SMNVEV (reference sequence). The CDR3 length is 14 residues. The CDR3 DNA reads as TGTGCCAGCAGTTTCGGCGGGAGAATCAATGAGCAGTTCTTC. It yields the protein CASSFGGRINEQFF.

This clonotype came up many times. The chain couples TRBV7-6 to TRBJ1-1, with a weak D call TRBD1 (6 bases). This CDR3 spans 14 amino acids. CDR1 and CDR2 from the germline V gene are SGHVS and FNYEAQ. The germline V and J ends were trimmed by 2 bases and 1 base, with 8 bases remaining between them. CDR3 coding DNA: TGTGCCAGCAGCTTAAACAGGGCGAACACTGAAGCTTTCTTT. It is translated as CASSLNRANTEAFF.

For this clonotype: One base away lies a much larger clone, so this may be a sequencing read error. The chain has TRBV7-9 and TRBJ1-4, with 9 bases aligning to TRBD1. Germline CDR1 SEHNR, CDR2 FQNEAQ (reference sequence). This CDR3 is 15 amino acids long. The V and J ends lost 5 bases and 6 bases, in that order; junction bases with no gene match: 7. The CDR3 reads CASSATGGSDEKLFF. Written as DNA, the CDR3 is TGTGCCAGCAGCGCCACAGGGGGCAGTGATGAAAAACTGTTTTTT.